This TCR beta chain was recorded in a study of cytomegalovirus exposure and HLA in healthy donors. On the study more broadly: Inside one of the first data releases sat some 93 million unique TCRs taken from HLA-typed donors.

CDR1 and CDR2 from the germline V gene are LGHNA and YNFKEQ. The CDR3 is made up of 15 amino acids. Trimming took off 3 bases at V and 3 bases at J, with 14 bases between the two ends. In the PCR, 60 Vbeta and 13 Jbeta primers were used. Clones were read by immunoSEQ multiplex PCR, and TCRdb kept only the in-frame ones, dropping some. The table lists 100,000 to 150,000 clones, approximately 87% of them singletons. Material: PBMCs. This sequence was found in a man aged 18 to 29 in good health and CMV-seropositive. The chain is built from TRBV4-2 and TRBJ1-2; D possibly corresponds to TRBD1 (6 bases). CDR3 bases: TGTGCCAGCAGCCAGGGGGGGGCGAGCTACTATGGCTACACCTTC. Amino acids: CASSQGGASYYGYTF.